This TCR beta chain was retrieved from a study of blood T cell repertoires in COVID-19. Germline CDR1 is LNHDA and CDR2 is SQIVND (reference sequence). The CDR3 totals 16 residues. V lost 3 bases to trimming and J lost 4 bases, with 16 bases between them. Measured with immunoSEQ multiplex PCR; TCRdb has only the in-frame clones, and not every one. The table shows 100,000 to 150,000 clones, with approximately 89% occurring only once. Sequenced: peripheral blood. The sequence was collected from a woman aged 55 to 70 with acute or convalescent COVID-19. The chain has TRBV19 and TRBJ2-4; D perhaps matches TRBD2 (6 bases). CDR3 amino acids: CASSIIAGTFKNIQYF. The CDR3 DNA sequence: TGTGCCAGTAGTATTATCGCGGGGACTTTTAAAAACATTCAGTACTTC. Drawing the rest from reference TRBV19 and TRBJ2-4, the complete variable domain is DGGITQSPKYLFRKEGQNVTLSCEQNLNHDAMYWYRQDPGQGLRLIYYSQIVNDFQKGDIAEGYSVSREKKESFPLTVTSAQKNPTAFYLCASSIIAGTFKNIQYFGAGTRLSVL.